The source of this T cell receptor beta chain is a study of shared clonotypes between healthy human individuals. V lost 2 bases, J lost 3 bases, and 6 bases lay in between. This CDR3 contains 12 residues. Germline V gives CDR1 SGHRS, CDR2 YFSETQ. Some clones are missing from TCRdb's copy, which holds only in-frame ones; the method was immunoSEQ multiplex PCR. The sample carries about 1.9 million clones, just over 90% recorded once. Naive CD8 cells, CD45RO-negative and positively selected for CCR7, excluded terminally differentiated effector memory CD45RA+ cells. Sequenced sample: naive CD8+ T cells from PBMCs. The TCR was taken from a man between 18 and 35 years old in good health. Some clones in this sample may be carry-over from other donors' samples. The J gene is TRBJ2-7, the V gene TRBV5-1; the D is unclear. The CDR3 is CASSFDDYEQYF. CDR3 in DNA: TGCGCCAGCAGCTTTGATGACTACGAGCAGTACTTC. The variable domain in full, completed from reference TRBV5-1 and TRBJ2-7, reads KAGVTQTPRYLIKTRGQQVTLSCSPISGHRSVSWYQQTPGQGLQFLFEYFSETQRNKGNFPGRFSGRQFSNSRSEMNVSTLELGDSALYLCASSFDDYEQYFGPGTRLTVT.